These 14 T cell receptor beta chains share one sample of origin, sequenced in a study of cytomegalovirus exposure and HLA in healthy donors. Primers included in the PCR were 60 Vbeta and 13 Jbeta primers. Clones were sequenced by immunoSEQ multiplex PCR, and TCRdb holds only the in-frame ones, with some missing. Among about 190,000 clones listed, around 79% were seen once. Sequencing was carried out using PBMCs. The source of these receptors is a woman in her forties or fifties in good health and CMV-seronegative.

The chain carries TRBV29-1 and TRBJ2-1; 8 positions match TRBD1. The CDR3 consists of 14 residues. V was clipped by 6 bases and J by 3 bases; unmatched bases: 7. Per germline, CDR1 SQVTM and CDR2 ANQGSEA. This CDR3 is CSVTRGRVYNEQFF. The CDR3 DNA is TGCAGCGTAACCAGGGGGCGCGTCTACAATGAGCAGTTCTTC.

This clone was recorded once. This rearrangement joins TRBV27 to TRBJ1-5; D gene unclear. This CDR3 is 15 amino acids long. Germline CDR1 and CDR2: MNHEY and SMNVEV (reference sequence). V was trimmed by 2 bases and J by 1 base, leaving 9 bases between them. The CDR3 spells CASSLTGASNQPQHF. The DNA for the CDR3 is TGTGCCAGCAGTTTAACGGGTGCGAGCAATCAGCCCCAGCATTTT.

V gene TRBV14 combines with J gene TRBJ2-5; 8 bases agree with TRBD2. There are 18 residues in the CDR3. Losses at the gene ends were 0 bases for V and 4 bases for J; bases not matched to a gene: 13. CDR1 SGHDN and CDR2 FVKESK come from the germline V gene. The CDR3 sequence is CASSQEAGTGGRRETQYF. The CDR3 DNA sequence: TGTGCCAGCAGCCAAGAGGCAGGGACGGGGGGGCGTCGAGAGACCCAGTACTTC.

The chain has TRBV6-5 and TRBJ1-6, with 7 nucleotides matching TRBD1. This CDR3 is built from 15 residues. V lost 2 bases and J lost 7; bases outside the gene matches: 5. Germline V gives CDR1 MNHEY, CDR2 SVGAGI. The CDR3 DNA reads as TGTGCCAGCAGTTACGCTTCGACAGGGAATTCACCCCTCCACTTT. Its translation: CASSYASTGNSPLHF.

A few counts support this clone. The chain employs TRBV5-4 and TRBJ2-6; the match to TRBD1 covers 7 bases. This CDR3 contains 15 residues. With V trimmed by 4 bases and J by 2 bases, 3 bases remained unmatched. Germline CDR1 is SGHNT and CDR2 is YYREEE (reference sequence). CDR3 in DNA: TGTGCCAGCAGCGTTACAGGGGCTGGGGCCAACGTCCTGACTTTC. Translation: CASSVTGAGANVLTF.

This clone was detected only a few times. The CDR3 nucleotides read TGTGCCAGCAGCTGGACTAGCGGGGCACAAGAGACCCAGTACTTC. Amino acid sequence: CASSWTSGAQETQYF. V gene TRBV6-1 combines with J gene TRBJ2-5; 12 nucleotides line up with TRBD2. CDR3 length: 15 residues. Looked up from germline, CDR1 is MNHNS and CDR2 is SASEGT. The J segment lost 2 bases and the V segment lost 6 bases, leaving 4 bases of the junction unmatched.

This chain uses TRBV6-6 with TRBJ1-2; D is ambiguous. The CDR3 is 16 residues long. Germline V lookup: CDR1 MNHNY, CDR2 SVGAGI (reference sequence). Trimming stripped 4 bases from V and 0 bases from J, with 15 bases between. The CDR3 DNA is TGTGCCAGCAGTTCCCAAATCGGAGAAGCTAACTATGGCTACACCTTC. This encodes CASSSQIGEANYGYTF.

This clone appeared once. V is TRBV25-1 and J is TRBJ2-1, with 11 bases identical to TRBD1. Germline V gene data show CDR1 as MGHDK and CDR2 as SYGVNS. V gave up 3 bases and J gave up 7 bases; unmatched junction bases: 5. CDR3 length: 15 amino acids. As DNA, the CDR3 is TGTGCCAGCAGTGAGGGGGACAGGGGGAGAAATGAGCAGTTCTTC. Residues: CASSEGDRGRNEQFF.

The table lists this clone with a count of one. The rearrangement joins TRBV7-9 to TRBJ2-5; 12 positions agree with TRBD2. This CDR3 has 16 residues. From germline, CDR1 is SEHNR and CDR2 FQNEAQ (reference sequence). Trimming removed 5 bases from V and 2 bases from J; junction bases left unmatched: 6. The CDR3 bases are TGTGCCAGCAGCCCCTGGACTAGCGGGAATCAAGAGACCCAGTACTTC. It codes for CASSPWTSGNQETQYF.

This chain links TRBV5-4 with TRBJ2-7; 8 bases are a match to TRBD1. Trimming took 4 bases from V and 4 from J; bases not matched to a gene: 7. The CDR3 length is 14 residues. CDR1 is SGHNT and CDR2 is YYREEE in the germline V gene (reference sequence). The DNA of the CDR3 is TGTGCCAGCAGCCTTCAGACAGGGGATTACGAGCAGTACTTC. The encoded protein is CASSLQTGDYEQYF.

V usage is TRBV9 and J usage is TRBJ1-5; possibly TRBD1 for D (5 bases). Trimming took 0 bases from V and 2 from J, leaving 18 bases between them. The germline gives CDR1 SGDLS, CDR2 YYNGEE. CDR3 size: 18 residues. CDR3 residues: CASSVATTGGKGNQPQHF. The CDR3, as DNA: TGTGCCAGCAGCGTAGCTACGACGGGGGGGAAAGGCAATCAGCCCCAGCATTTT.

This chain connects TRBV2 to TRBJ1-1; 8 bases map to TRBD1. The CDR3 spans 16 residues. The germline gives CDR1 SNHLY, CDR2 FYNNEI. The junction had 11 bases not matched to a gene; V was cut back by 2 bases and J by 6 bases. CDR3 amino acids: CASSEYGGQEGAEAFF. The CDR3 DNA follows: TGTGCCAGCAGTGAATATGGGGGACAGGAGGGGGCTGAAGCTTTCTTT.

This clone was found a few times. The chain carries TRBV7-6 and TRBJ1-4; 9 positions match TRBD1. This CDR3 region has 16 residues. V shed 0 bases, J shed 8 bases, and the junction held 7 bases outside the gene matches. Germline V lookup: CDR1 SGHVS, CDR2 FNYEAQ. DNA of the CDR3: TGTGCCAGCAGCTTAGCGATACAGGGGGCTGGGGAAAAACTGTTTTTT. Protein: CASSLAIQGAGEKLFF.

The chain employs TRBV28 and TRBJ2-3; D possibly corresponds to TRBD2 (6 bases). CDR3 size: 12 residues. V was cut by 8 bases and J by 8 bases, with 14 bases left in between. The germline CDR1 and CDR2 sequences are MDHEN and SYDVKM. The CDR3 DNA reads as TGTGCCAGCTCTCCGGGGGTAGCTACGCAGTATTTT. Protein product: CASSPGVATQYF.